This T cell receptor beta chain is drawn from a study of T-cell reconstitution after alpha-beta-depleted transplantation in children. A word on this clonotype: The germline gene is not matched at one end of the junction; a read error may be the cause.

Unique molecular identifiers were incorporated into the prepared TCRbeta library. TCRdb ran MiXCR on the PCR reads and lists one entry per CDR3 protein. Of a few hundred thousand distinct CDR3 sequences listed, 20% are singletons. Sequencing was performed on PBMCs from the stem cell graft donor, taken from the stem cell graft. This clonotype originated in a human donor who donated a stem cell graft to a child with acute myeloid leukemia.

CDR3 bases: TGTGCCATCAGGCACACTCCGGGACTAGCCTTGGATACGCATTATTTT. This sequence encodes CAIRHTPGLALDTHYF. The chain combines TRBV10-3 with TRBJ2-3; 9 nucleotides match TRBD2. The CDR3 covers 16 residues. Germline CDR1 ENHRY, CDR2 SYGVKD.